The entry below describes one T cell receptor beta chain. V was pared by 10 bases and J by 4 bases, with 17 bases between. CDR1 and CDR2 (germline): SNHLY, FYNNEI. This CDR3 has 14 residues. Generated by immunoSEQ multiplex PCR, the TCRdb table keeps only in-frame clones and is missing some. The profile shows approximately 1.9 million clones, just under 95% of them singletons. CD45RO negativity and positive selection for CCR7 defined naive CD8 cells, a population that excluded terminally differentiated effector memory CD45RA+ cells. The data derive from a study of shared clonotypes between healthy human individuals. The wider study: Contributing individuals were two females and three males aged 18 to 49. Researchers assigned three CD4 naive, three CD4 memory, two CD8 naive and one CD8 memory plate to each donor.

The chain combines TRBV2 with TRBJ2-1; D not resolved. The sample consisted of naive CD8+ T cells from PBMCs. This TCR derives from a man between 18 and 35 years old in good health. Some clones in this sample may be carry-over from other donors' samples. CDR3 in DNA: TGTGCCATCTTACCCCCCAGCAGGTACAATGAGCAGTTCTTC. Translating it yields CAILPPSRYNEQFF. Full variable domain (outside the CDR3, taken from reference TRBV2 and TRBJ2-1): EPEVTQTPSHQVTQMGQEVILRCVPISNHLYFYWYRQILGQKVEFLVSFYNNEISEKSEIFDDQFSVERPDGSNFTLKIRSTKLEDSAMYFCAILPPSRYNEQFFGPGTRLTVL.